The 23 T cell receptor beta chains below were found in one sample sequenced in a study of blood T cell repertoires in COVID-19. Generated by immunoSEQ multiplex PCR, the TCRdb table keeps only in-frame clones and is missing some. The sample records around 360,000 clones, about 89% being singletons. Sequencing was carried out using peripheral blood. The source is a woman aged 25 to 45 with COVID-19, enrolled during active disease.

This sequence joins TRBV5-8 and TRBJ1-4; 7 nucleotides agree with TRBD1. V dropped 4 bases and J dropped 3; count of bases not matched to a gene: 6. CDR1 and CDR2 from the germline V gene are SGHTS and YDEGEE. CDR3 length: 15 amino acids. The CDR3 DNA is TGTGCCAGCAGCCCACAGGGGCGGGCTAATGAAAAACTGTTTTTT. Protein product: CASSPQGRANEKLFF.

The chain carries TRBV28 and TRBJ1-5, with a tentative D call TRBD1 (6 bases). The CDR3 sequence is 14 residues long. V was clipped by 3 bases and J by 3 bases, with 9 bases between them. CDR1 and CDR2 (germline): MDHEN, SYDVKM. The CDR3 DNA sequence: TGTGCCAGCAGTTTTTACAGGGACAATCAGCCCCAGCATTTT. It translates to CASSFYRDNQPQHF.

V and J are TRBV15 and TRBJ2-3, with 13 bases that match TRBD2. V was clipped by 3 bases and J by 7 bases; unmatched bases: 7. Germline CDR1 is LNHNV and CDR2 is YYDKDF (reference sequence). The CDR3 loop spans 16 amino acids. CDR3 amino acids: CATSSTSGRDRNTQYF. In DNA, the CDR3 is TGTGCCACCAGCAGTACTAGCGGGAGGGATCGAAATACGCAGTATTTT.

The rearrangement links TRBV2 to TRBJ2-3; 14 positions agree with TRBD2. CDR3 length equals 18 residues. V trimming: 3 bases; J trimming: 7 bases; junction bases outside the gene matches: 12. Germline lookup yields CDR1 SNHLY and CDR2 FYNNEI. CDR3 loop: CASSDLRLAGGPANTQYF. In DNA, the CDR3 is TGTGCCAGCAGTGATCTCCGACTAGCGGGAGGGCCAGCAAATACGCAGTATTTT.

This CDR3 is CATRGYPYGEQYF. The CDR3 DNA sequence: TGTGCCACCAGGGGGTACCCATATGGCGAGCAGTACTTC. V usage is TRBV19 and J usage is TRBJ2-7; 7 bases align to TRBD1. Germline V gene data show CDR1 as LNHDA and CDR2 as SQIVND (reference sequence). There are 13 residues in the CDR3. Losses at the gene ends were 10 bases for V and 6 bases for J; bases not matched to a gene: 12. Complete variable domain (other parts from reference TRBV19 and TRBJ2-7): DGGITQSPKYLFRKEGQNVTLSCEQNLNHDAMYWYRQDPGQGLRLIYYSQIVNDFQKGDIAEGYSVSREKKESFPLTVTSAQKNPTAFYLCATRGYPYGEQYFGPGTRLTVT.

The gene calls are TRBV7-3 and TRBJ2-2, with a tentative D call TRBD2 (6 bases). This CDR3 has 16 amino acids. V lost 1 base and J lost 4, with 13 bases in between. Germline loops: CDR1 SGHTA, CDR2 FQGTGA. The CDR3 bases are TGTGCCAGCAGCTTAAACTCCGGGAGTCCCACCGGGGAGCTGTTTTTT. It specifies CASSLNSGSPTGELFF.

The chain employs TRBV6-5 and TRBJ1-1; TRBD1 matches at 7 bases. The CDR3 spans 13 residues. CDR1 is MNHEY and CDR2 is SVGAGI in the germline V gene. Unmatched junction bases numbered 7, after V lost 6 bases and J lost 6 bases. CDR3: CASSEDGTAEAFF. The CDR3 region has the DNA TGTGCCAGCAGCGAGGACGGGACAGCTGAAGCTTTCTTT.

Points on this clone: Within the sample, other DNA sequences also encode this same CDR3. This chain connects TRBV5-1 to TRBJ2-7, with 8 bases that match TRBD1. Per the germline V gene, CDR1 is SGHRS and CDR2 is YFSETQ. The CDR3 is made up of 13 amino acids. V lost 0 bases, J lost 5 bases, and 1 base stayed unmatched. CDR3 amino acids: CASSLDRGDEQYF. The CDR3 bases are TGCGCCAGCAGCTTGGACAGGGGGGACGAGCAGTACTTC. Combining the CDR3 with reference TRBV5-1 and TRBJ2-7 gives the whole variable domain KAGVTQTPRYLIKTRGQQVTLSCSPISGHRSVSWYQQTPGQGLQFLFEYFSETQRNKGNFPGRFSGRQFSNSRSEMNVSTLELGDSALYLCASSLDRGDEQYFGPGTRLTVT.

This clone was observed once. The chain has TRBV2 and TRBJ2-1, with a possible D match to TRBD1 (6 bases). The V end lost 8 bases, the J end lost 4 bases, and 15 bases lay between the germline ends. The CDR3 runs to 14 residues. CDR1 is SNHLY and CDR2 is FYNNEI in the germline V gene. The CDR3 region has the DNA TGTGCCAGCTGTAGGGACATCGTGTACAATGAGCAGTTCTTC. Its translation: CASCRDIVYNEQFF.

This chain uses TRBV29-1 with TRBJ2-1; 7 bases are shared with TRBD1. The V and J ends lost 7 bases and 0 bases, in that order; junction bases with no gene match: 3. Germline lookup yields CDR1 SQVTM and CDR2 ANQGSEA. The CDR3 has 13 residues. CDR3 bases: TGCAGCGCTGGGGACAGCTCCTACAATGAGCAGTTCTTC. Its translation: CSAGDSSYNEQFF.

CDR3 coding DNA: TGTGCCAGCAGCCAAGGTCCCGTGGCAGGGGCGAGCGAGCAGTACTTC. Amino acid sequence: CASSQGPVAGASEQYF. The chain combines TRBV3-1 (or the pseudogene TRBV3-2) with TRBJ2-7, with D possibly being TRBD1 (6 bases). The CDR3 extends over 16 amino acids. Trimming took 1 base from V and 6 from J, leaving 19 bases between them. Looked up from germline, CDR1 is LGHDT and CDR2 is YNNKEL (reference sequence).

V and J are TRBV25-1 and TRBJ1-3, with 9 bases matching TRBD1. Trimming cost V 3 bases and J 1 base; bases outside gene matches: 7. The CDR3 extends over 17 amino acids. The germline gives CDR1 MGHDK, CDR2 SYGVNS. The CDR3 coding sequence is TGTGCCAGCAGTGACCACAGGGGGCGCACGTCTGGAAACACCATATATTTT. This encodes CASSDHRGRTSGNTIYF.

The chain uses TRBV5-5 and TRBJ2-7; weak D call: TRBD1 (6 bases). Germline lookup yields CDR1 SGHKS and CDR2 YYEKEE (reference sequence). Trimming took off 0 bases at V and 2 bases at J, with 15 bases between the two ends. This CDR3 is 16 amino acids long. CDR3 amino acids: CASSLGPRGATYEQYF. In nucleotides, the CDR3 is TGTGCCAGCAGCTTGGGCCCCAGGGGCGCGACCTACGAGCAGTACTTC.

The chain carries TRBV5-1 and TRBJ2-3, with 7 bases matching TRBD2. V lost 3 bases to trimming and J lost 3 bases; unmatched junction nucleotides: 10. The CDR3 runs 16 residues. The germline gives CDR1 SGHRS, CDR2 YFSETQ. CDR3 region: CASSSAGLVGTDTQYF. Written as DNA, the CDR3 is TGCGCCAGCAGCTCCGCTGGACTAGTTGGGACAGATACGCAGTATTTT.

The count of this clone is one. DNA for the CDR3: TGCGCCAGCAGCTTGGAAGGTAGGTTTGGGACAAGAGCCTACGAGCAGTACTTC. As protein: CASSLEGRFGTRAYEQYF. The genes are TRBV5-1 and TRBJ2-7; TRBD1 might be the D (6 bases). CDR3 length: 18 amino acids. Germline V gene data show CDR1 as SGHRS and CDR2 as YFSETQ. The V end was cut by 0 bases, the J end by 2 bases, with 21 bases between.

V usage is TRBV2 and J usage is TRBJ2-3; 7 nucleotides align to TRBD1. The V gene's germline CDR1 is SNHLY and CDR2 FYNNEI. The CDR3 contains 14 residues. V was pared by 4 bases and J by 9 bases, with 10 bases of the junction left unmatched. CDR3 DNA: TGTGCCAGCAGTGCCACGACAGGGCCTGGCACGCAGTATTTT. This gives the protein CASSATTGPGTQYF.

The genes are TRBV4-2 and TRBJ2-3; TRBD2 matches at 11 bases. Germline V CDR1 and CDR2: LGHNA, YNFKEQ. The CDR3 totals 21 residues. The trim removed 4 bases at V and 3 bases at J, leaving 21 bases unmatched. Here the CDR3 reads CASSRERISGRGVWGTDTQYF. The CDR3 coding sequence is TGTGCCAGCAGCCGGGAAAGGATTAGCGGGAGGGGGGTGTGGGGGACAGATACGCAGTATTTT.

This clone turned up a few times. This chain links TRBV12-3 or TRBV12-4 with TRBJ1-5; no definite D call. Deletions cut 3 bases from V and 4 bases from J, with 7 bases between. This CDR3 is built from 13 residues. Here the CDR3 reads CASSFGPNQPQHF. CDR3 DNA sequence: TGTGCCAGCAGTTTTGGCCCTAATCAGCCCCAGCATTTT.

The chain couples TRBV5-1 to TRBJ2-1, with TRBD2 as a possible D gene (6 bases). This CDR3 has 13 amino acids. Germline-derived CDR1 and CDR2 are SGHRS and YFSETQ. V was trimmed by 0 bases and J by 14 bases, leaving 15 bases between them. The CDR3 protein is CASSLENNSGEFF. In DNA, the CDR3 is TGCGCCAGCAGCTTGGAAAATAACTCGGGGGAGTTCTTC. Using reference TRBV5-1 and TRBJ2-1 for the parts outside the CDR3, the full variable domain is KAGVTQTPRYLIKTRGQQVTLSCSPISGHRSVSWYQQTPGQGLQFLFEYFSETQRNKGNFPGRFSGRQFSNSRSEMNVSTLELGDSALYLCASSLENNSGEFFGPGTRLTVL.

The CDR3 here is CASIKGDGYTF. CDR3 in DNA: TGTGCCAGCATCAAAGGGGATGGCTACACCTTC. The gene calls are TRBV27 and TRBJ1-2; TRBD1 is a possible D gene (5 bases). V was pared by 7 bases and J by 6 bases, with 9 bases between. Germline V CDR1 and CDR2: MNHEY, SMNVEV (reference sequence). The CDR3 totals 11 residues.

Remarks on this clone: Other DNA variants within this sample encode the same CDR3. Here the CDR3 reads CASSRTGPDEQYF. DNA for the CDR3: TGTGCCAGCAGCCGGACAGGGCCTGACGAGCAGTACTTC. V gene TRBV11-2 combines with J gene TRBJ2-7; 8 bases are shared with TRBD1. The CDR3 sequence is 13 residues long. From germline, CDR1 is SGHAT and CDR2 FQNNGV. V dropped 5 bases and J dropped 5; count of bases not matched to a gene: 5.

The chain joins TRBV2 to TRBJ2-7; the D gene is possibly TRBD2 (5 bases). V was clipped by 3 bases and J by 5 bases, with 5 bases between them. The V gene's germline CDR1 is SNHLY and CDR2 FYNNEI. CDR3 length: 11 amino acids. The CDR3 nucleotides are TGTGCCAGCAGTGAGAGGGACGAGCAGTACTTC. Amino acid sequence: CASSERDEQYF. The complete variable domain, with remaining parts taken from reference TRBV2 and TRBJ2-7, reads EPEVTQTPSHQVTQMGQEVILRCVPISNHLYFYWYRQILGQKVEFLVSFYNNEISEKSEIFDDQFSVERPDGSNFTLKIRSTKLEDSAMYFCASSERDEQYFGPGTRLTVT.

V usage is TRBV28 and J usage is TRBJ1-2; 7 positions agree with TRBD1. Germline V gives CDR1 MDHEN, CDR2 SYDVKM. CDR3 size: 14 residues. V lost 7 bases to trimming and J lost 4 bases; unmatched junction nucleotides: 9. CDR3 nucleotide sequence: TGTGCCAGCAAAGTTGGGACAGCCTCCTATGGCTACACCTTC. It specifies CASKVGTASYGYTF.